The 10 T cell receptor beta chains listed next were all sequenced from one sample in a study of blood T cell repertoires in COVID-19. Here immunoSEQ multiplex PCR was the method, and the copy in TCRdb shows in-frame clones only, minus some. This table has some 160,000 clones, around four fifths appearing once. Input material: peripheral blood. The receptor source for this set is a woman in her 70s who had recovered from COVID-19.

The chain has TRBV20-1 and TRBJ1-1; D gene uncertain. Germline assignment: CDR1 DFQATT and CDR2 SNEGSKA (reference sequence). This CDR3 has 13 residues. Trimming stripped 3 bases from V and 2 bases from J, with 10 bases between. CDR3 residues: CSASPHGNTEAFF. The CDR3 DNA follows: TGCAGTGCTAGTCCCCACGGTAACACTGAAGCTTTCTTT.

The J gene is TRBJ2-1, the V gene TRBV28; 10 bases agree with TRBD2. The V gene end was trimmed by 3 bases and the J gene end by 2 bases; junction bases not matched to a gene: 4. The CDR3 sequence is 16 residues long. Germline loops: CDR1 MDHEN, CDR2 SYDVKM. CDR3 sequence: CASSFESGRAYNEQFF. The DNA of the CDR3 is TGTGCCAGCAGTTTCGAGAGCGGGAGGGCCTACAATGAGCAGTTCTTC.

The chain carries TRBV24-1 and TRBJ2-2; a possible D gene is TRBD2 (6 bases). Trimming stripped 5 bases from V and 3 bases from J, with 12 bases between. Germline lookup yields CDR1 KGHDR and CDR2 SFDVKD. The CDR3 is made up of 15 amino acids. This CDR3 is CATSVGGGHTGELFF. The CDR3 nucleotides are TGTGCCACCAGTGTGGGGGGAGGACACACCGGGGAGCTGTTTTTT.

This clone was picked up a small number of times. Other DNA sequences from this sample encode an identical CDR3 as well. CDR3 coding DNA: TGTGCCAGTAGTATAGGGCAGGTTACAGATACGCAGTATTTT. It specifies CASSIGQVTDTQYF. The chain links TRBV19 to TRBJ2-3; D not resolved. CDR1 is LNHDA, CDR2 SQIVND, per germline (reference sequence). The CDR3 spans 14 residues. V lost 1 base and J lost 3, with 8 bases in between. Drawing the rest from reference TRBV19 and TRBJ2-3, the complete variable domain is DGGITQSPKYLFRKEGQNVTLSCEQNLNHDAMYWYRQDPGQGLRLIYYSQIVNDFQKGDIAEGYSVSREKKESFPLTVTSAQKNPTAFYLCASSIGQVTDTQYFGPGTRLTVL.

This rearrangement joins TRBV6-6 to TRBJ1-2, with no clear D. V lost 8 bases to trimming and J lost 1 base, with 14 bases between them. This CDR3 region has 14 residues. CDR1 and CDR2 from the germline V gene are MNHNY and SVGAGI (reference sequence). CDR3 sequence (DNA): TGTGCCAGCGCCCGACGGGAAAATAACTATGGCTACACCTTC. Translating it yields CASARRENNYGYTF.

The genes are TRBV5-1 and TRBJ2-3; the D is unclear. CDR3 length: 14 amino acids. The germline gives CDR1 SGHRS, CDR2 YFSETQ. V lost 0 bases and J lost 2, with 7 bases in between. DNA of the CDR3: TGCGCCAGCAGCTTGGGCGACTCCACAGATACGCAGTATTTT. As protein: CASSLGDSTDTQYF. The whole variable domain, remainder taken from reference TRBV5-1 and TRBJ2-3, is KAGVTQTPRYLIKTRGQQVTLSCSPISGHRSVSWYQQTPGQGLQFLFEYFSETQRNKGNFPGRFSGRQFSNSRSEMNVSTLELGDSALYLCASSLGDSTDTQYFGPGTRLTVL.

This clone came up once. The CDR3 here is CASTSGGRANTEAFF. In DNA form, the CDR3 reads TGCGCCAGCACCTCTGGAGGGCGGGCAAACACTGAAGCTTTCTTT. The rearrangement links TRBV5-1 to TRBJ1-1, with unresolved D. V lost 6 bases and J 2 bases, leaving 17 bases between the germline ends. This CDR3 spans 15 amino acids. The V gene's germline CDR1 is SGHRS and CDR2 YFSETQ.

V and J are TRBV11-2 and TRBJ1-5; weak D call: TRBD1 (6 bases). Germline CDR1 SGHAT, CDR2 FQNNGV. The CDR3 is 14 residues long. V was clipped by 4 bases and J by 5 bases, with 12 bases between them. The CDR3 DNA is TGTGCCAGCAGCTCCGGGGAGGGGGATCAGCCCCAGCATTTT. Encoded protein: CASSSGEGDQPQHF.

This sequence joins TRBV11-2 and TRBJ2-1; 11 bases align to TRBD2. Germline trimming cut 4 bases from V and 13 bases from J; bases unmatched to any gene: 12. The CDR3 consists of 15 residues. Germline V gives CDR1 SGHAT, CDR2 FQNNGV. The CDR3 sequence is CASSSPLLAGVTQFF. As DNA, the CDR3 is TGTGCCAGCAGCTCCCCTTTACTAGCGGGAGTTACCCAGTTCTTC.

CDR3 bases: TGCAGCGGAGGGGACCCCCAGGGGGGCTACACCTTC. Translated, it gives CSGGDPQGGYTF. This sequence joins TRBV29-1 and TRBJ1-2; a weak D match, TRBD1 (6 bases). This CDR3 comprises 12 residues. Looked up from germline, CDR1 is SQVTM and CDR2 is ANQGSEA. The V and J ends lost 7 bases and 8 bases respectively, with 17 bases between them.